The rows below give T cell receptor beta chains drawn from one sample of a study of cytomegalovirus exposure and HLA in healthy donors. Profiled with immunoSEQ multiplex PCR; TCRdb holds only in-frame clones, not every one. The table has 100,000 to 150,000 clones, approximately 87% seen once. Sample: PBMCs. These receptors originate from a woman in her 30s in good health and CMV-seronegative. The CDR3 runs from the conserved cysteine through the conserved F or W. D genes are given only for firm matches. Some rows mark clone size as missing; the rest say once, few, many or name a class of expanded clone.

J,V,size,D,DNA,CDR3
TRBJ1-1,TRBV19,few,NA,TGTGCCAGTAGTAGTTGGAGGGAGAACACTGAAGCTTTCTTT,CASSSWRENTEAFF
TRBJ2-6,TRBV19,once,NA,TGTGCCAGTAGTATTTGGGAGAGTGGGGCCAACGTCCTGACTTTC,CASSIWESGANVLTF
TRBJ2-3,TRBV5-4,NA,TRBD2,TGTGCCAGCAGCCCGGCGGGAGGAGGCACAGATACGCAGTATTTT,CASSPAGGGTDTQYF
TRBJ2-2,TRBV7-9,NA,NA,TGTGCCAGCAGCTGGGGGCGCTCAGGGCGGAACACCGGGGAGCTGTTTTTT,CASSWGRSGRNTGELFF
TRBJ1-6,TRBV19,NA,TRBD1,TGTGCCAGTAGTAAAGGGGGGACAGGGGTCTCACCCCTCCACTTT,CASSKGGTGVSPLHF
TRBJ1-5,TRBV2,NA,TRBD1,TGTGCCACGGGGGACAGTAATAGCAATCAGCCCCAGCATTTT,CATGDSNSNQPQHF
TRBJ1-2,TRBV15,NA,NA,TGTGCCACCAGCAGAGATACAGGGAACTATGGCTACACCTTC,CATSRDTGNYGYTF
TRBJ1-6,TRBV27,NA,TRBD1,TGTGCCAGCAGTCGCCCTTCACCGACAGGGGATAGTTCACCCCTCCACTTT,CASSRPSPTGDSSPLHF
TRBJ2-2,TRBV4-1,NA,NA,TGCGCCAGCAGCCAAGAGCCGGCGGCAGCCGGGGAGCTGTTTTTT,CASSQEPAAAGELFF
TRBJ2-2,TRBV7-2,NA,NA,TGTGCCACCCTACAACCGGGACAAAGGACCGGGGAGCTGTTTTTT,CATLQPGQRTGELFF
TRBJ1-2,TRBV29-1,NA,TRBD1,TGCAGCGTTGGGACAGGGGATTATAACTATGGCTACACCTTC,CSVGTGDYNYGYTF
TRBJ2-5,TRBV11-2,NA,TRBD2,TGTGCCAGCAGCCCAACCCGACTAGCTAGTGAGACCCAGTACTTC,CASSPTRLASETQYF
TRBJ1-1,TRBV2,NA,NA,TGTGCCAGCAGTACAGGCACTGAAGCTTTCTTT,CASSTGTEAFF
TRBJ2-7,TRBV4-2,NA,NA,TGTGCCAGCAGCCAAGGACTAGCCTACGAGCAGTACTTC,CASSQGLAYEQYF
TRBJ2-1,TRBV6-5,NA,NA,TGTGCCAGCAGTTCCCCGGTCTCCCGCAATGAGCAGTTCTTC,CASSSPVSRNEQFF
TRBJ2-1,TRBV12-5,NA,TRBD2,TGTGCTAGTGGTTTGGAGGCTCGTTCGGGGGGGCAGTTCTTC,CASGLEARSGGQFF
TRBJ2-5,TRBV4-1,NA,NA,TGCGCCAGCAGCCAAAGCAGCGGCCAAGAGACCCAGTACTTC,CASSQSSGQETQYF
TRBJ1-2,TRBV15,NA,TRBD1,TGTGCCACCAGCCTCTTTTCACAGGGGGACTATGGCTACACCTTC,CATSLFSQGDYGYTF
TRBJ1-2,TRBV7-9,NA,TRBD1,TGTGCCAGCAGCATAGACAGGGTTAGTGGCTACACCTTC,CASSIDRVSGYTF
TRBJ2-1,TRBV11-2,NA,NA,TGTGCCAGCAGGCGGGGAGACCGGCACAATGAGCAGTTCTTC,CASRRGDRHNEQFF
TRBJ2-2,TRBV11-3,NA,TRBD2,TGTGCCAGCAGCTTCGGGGGGGCCGGGGAGCTGTTTTTT,CASSFGGAGELFF
TRBJ1-2,TRBV19,NA,NA,TGTGCCAGTAGCCGGGGGAACTATGGCTACACCTTC,CASSRGNYGYTF
TRBJ1-4,TRBV29-1,once,NA,TGCAGCGTTGAGGGAAGGCATCGGGAGAAACTGTTTTTT,CSVEGRHREKLFF
TRBJ2-3,TRBV7-9,NA,NA,TGTGCCAGCAGCCCCCAGGGGAGCACAGATACGCAGTATTTT,CASSPQGSTDTQYF
TRBJ1-2,TRBV12-5,few,NA,TGTGCTAGTGGTTTGTTGGAGCGCGTTAGCTACACCTTC,CASGLLERVSYTF
TRBJ1-4,TRBV13,NA,TRBD1,TGTGCCAGCAGCTTCCGGGGACAGCTAAATGAAAAACTGTTTTTT,CASSFRGQLNEKLFF
TRBJ2-5,TRBV15,NA,NA,TGTGCCACCAGCAGAGCAGGGGTTGAATTGGAGACCCAGTACTTC,CATSRAGVELETQYF
TRBJ2-7,TRBV11-1,few,TRBD1,TGTGCCAGCAGCCTGGGACAGGGAACCTACGAGCAGTACTTC,CASSLGQGTYEQYF
TRBJ2-3,TRBV5-1,NA,TRBD2,TGCGCCGGGACTAGCGGGGGGCACTCCTTTAGCACAGATACGCAGTATTTT,CAGTSGGHSFSTDTQYF
TRBJ2-1,TRBV7-2,NA,NA,TGTGCCAGCAGCCGCGAGATCTACAATGAGCAGTTCTTC,CASSREIYNEQFF
TRBJ2-5,TRBV5-6,NA,NA,TGTGCCAGCAGCTTTCGGTTGCAAGAGACCCAGTACTTC,CASSFRLQETQYF
TRBJ2-5,TRBV19,NA,NA,TGTGCCAGTGGCGTATGGGGGACTCAAGAGACCCAGTACTTC,CASGVWGTQETQYF
TRBJ2-1,TRBV9,NA,TRBD1,TGTGCCAGCAGCTCTCGGACAGGTTCGGCCAATGAGCAGTTCTTC,CASSSRTGSANEQFF
TRBJ2-5,TRBV4-3,few,NA,TGCGCCAGCAGCTCCAATAGCCTGGGGGGGACCCAGTACTTC,CASSSNSLGGTQYF
TRBJ1-2,TRBV7-2,NA,NA,TGTGCCAGCAGCCCGACGGGGCAGGGGAACTATGGCTACACCTTC,CASSPTGQGNYGYTF